The next 27 T cell receptor beta chains were all read from a single sample in a study of blood T cell repertoires in COVID-19. The table came from immunoSEQ multiplex PCR; TCRdb's copy has only in-frame clones and leaves some out. The repertoire holds a few hundred thousand clones, with 80% to 85% as singletons. Sequencing used peripheral blood. These receptor sequences come from a middle-aged woman who had recovered from COVID-19.

J is TRBJ2-5 and V is TRBV4-1; TRBD1 might be the D (6 bases). This CDR3 has 14 amino acids. Trimming shortened V by 4 bases and J by 5 bases, and 14 bases separated the two germline ends. In germline, CDR1 is MGHRA, CDR2 YSYEKL. CDR3 residues: CASSLGQITETQYF. The CDR3, as DNA: TGCGCCAGCAGCCTTGGACAGATAACGGAGACCCAGTACTTC.

The rearrangement joins TRBV11-3 to TRBJ2-7; 12 bases align to TRBD1. The CDR3 is 17 amino acids. Trimming at V came to 5 bases and at J to 4 bases, leaving 12 bases not matched to a gene. Germline V CDR1 and CDR2: SGHNT, YENEEA. The CDR3 DNA follows: TGTGCCAGCAGCCGTCGATCTGGGACAGGGGGCATTTACGAGCAGTACTTC. Protein sequence: CASSRRSGTGGIYEQYF.

The chain links TRBV28 to TRBJ1-1; 8 nucleotides line up with TRBD1. Germline lookup yields CDR1 MDHEN and CDR2 SYDVKM. The V segment lost 6 bases and the J segment 4 bases; nucleotides outside the gene matches: 10. This CDR3 comprises 15 residues. CDR3 nucleotides: TGTGCCAGCAGCCTTTCAGGGGGCTTGGGCACTGAAGCTTTCTTT. It codes for CASSLSGGLGTEAFF.

The V gene is TRBV5-4, the J gene TRBJ1-1; 9 bases fit TRBD1. Trimming at V came to 2 bases and at J to 5 bases, leaving 7 bases not matched to a gene. Per germline, CDR1 SGHNT and CDR2 YYREEE (reference sequence). CDR3 length: 15 amino acids. Written as DNA, the CDR3 is TGTGCCAGCAGCTTACCGGGACAGGGCGGGACTGAAGCTTTCTTT. Protein product: CASSLPGQGGTEAFF.

The chain has TRBV7-9 and TRBJ2-3; weak D call: TRBD2 (5 bases). The CDR3 has 16 residues. The V end lost 2 bases, the J end lost 0 bases, and 12 bases lay between the germline ends. Germline lookup yields CDR1 SEHNR and CDR2 FQNEAQ (reference sequence). This chain's CDR3 is CASSLRPRGSTDTQYF. The DNA for the CDR3 is TGTGCCAGCAGCTTAAGGCCTCGCGGGAGCACAGATACGCAGTATTTT.

This rearrangement joins TRBV3-1 (or the pseudogene TRBV3-2) to TRBJ2-3, with 9 bases identical to TRBD2. Germline values: CDR1 LGHDT, CDR2 YNNKEL (reference sequence). J was trimmed by 1 base and V by 2 bases; bases with no gene match: 1. The CDR3 is 15 residues long. CDR3 sequence (DNA): TGTGCCAGCAGCCAATTAGCGGGGGGCACAGATACGCAGTATTTT. Translated: CASSQLAGGTDTQYF.

This chain connects TRBV7-9 to TRBJ1-6; TRBD1 matches 7 bases. Losses at the gene ends were 3 bases for V and 5 bases for J; bases not matched to a gene: 7. Germline V gives CDR1 SEHNR, CDR2 FQNEAQ (reference sequence). The CDR3 is 16 amino acids. CDR3 region: CASSLAGGSHNSPLHF. In DNA form, the CDR3 reads TGTGCCAGCAGCTTGGCAGGGGGTAGCCATAATTCACCCCTCCACTTT.

This clone has a single count. The V call is TRBV18, the J call TRBJ1-2, with 10 nucleotides matching TRBD1. J gave up 2 bases and V 1 base, and 1 base lay outside the gene matches. The length of the CDR3 is 15 residues. Per the germline V gene, CDR1 is KGHSH and CDR2 is LQKENI. DNA for the CDR3: TGTGCCAGCTCACCACGACAGGGGGCGAACTATGGCTACACCTTC. It codes for CASSPRQGANYGYTF.

V is TRBV6-5 and J is TRBJ1-1; TRBD1 matches at 9 bases. With 5 bases clipped from V and 5 bases from J, the junction kept 6 bases outside the gene matches. The CDR3 runs 14 residues. The germline V gene encodes CDR1 MNHEY and CDR2 SVGAGI. CDR3: CASSRGQGGTEAFF. As DNA, the CDR3 is TGTGCCAGCAGTCGGGGACAGGGAGGGACTGAAGCTTTCTTT.

This chain uses TRBV19 with TRBJ2-7; no firm D call. CDR1 and CDR2 (germline): LNHDA, SQIVND (reference sequence). This CDR3 spans 14 amino acids. V lost 4 bases to trimming and J lost 3 bases, with 13 bases between them. The chain's CDR3 is CASSSSLVHYEQYF. CDR3 in DNA: TGTGCCAGTAGTAGCAGTCTGGTCCACTACGAGCAGTACTTC.

The chain combines TRBV7-2 with TRBJ1-1; 7 bases fit TRBD1. This CDR3 comprises 14 residues. J lost 5 bases, V lost 3 bases, and 6 bases had no gene match. Germline V CDR1 and CDR2: SGHTA, FQGNSA. CDR3 coding DNA: TGTGCCAGCAGCTTCCAGGGGGTGGTTACTGAAGCTTTCTTT. Translating it yields CASSFQGVVTEAFF.

This chain joins TRBV19 and TRBJ2-7; 7 bases agree with TRBD1. V shed 4 bases and J 2 bases; nucleotides not matched to a gene: 2. The germline V gene encodes CDR1 LNHDA and CDR2 SQIVND (reference sequence). There are 13 residues in the CDR3. DNA of the CDR3: TGTGCCAGTAGTACGGGACAGACCTACGAGCAGTACTTC. It yields the protein CASSTGQTYEQYF.

The rearrangement uses TRBV3-1 (or the pseudogene TRBV3-2) and TRBJ1-1, with 8 nucleotides matching TRBD1. The germline CDR1 and CDR2 sequences are LGHDT and YNNKEL (reference sequence). The CDR3 is made up of 14 amino acids. The V and J ends lost 5 bases and 7 bases, in that order; junction bases with no gene match: 9. The CDR3 region is CASSYYLGQGEAFF. The CDR3 coding sequence is TGTGCCAGCAGCTACTATCTTGGACAGGGTGAAGCTTTCTTT.

The gene calls are TRBV19 and TRBJ1-4, with D possibly matching TRBD1 (6 bases). The CDR3 loop spans 13 amino acids. Between the trimmed V and J ends, which lost 9 bases and 5 bases, there was a span of 13 bases. Germline CDR1 is LNHDA and CDR2 is SQIVND (reference sequence). As DNA, the CDR3 is TGTGCCAGCCTCGGACAGTTCAATGAAAAACTGTTTTTT. Its translation is CASLGQFNEKLFF. Full variable domain (outside the CDR3, taken from reference TRBV19 and TRBJ1-4): DGGITQSPKYLFRKEGQNVTLSCEQNLNHDAMYWYRQDPGQGLRLIYYSQIVNDFQKGDIAEGYSVSREKKESFPLTVTSAQKNPTAFYLCASLGQFNEKLFFGSGTQLSVL.

V is TRBV6-5 and J is TRBJ2-7; D possibly corresponds to TRBD1 (6 bases). The CDR3 covers 14 residues. V was trimmed by 0 bases and J by 7 bases, leaving 13 bases between them. The germline V gene has CDR1 MNHEY and CDR2 SVGAGI. The CDR3 protein is CASSYSGRGTEQYF. The CDR3 DNA sequence: TGTGCCAGCAGTTACTCTGGCAGGGGAACGGAGCAGTACTTC.

The V call is TRBV20-1, the J call TRBJ1-2, with a weak D call TRBD1 (5 bases). There are 11 residues in the CDR3. Trimming removed 6 bases at V and 8 bases at J, with 13 bases between. Germline values: CDR1 DFQATT, CDR2 SNEGSKA (reference sequence). CDR3 sequence reads: CSAPKGSGYTF. The CDR3 DNA is TGCAGTGCCCCAAAGGGGTCCGGCTACACCTTC.

V usage is TRBV28 and J usage is TRBJ1-4; a weak D match, TRBD1 (6 bases). The CDR3 spans 13 residues. Germline V gives CDR1 MDHEN, CDR2 SYDVKM. Trimming took 8 bases from V and 3 from J, leaving 10 bases between them. CDR3 region: CASRRQANEKLFF. The CDR3 DNA is TGTGCCAGCCGGAGACAGGCTAATGAAAAACTGTTTTTT.

The rearrangement uses TRBV19 and TRBJ2-7, with D uncertain. The CDR3 contains 15 residues. Germline V CDR1 and CDR2: LNHDA, SQIVND (reference sequence). The V and J ends lost 3 bases and 0 bases respectively, with 12 bases between them. CDR3 amino acids: CASSIKSTSSYEQYF. The CDR3 nucleotides read TGTGCCAGTAGTATTAAGTCAACGAGCTCCTACGAGCAGTACTTC. Combining the CDR3 with reference TRBV19 and TRBJ2-7 gives the whole variable domain DGGITQSPKYLFRKEGQNVTLSCEQNLNHDAMYWYRQDPGQGLRLIYYSQIVNDFQKGDIAEGYSVSREKKESFPLTVTSAQKNPTAFYLCASSIKSTSSYEQYFGPGTRLTVT.

The chain is built from TRBV10-3 and TRBJ1-3; D not certain. This CDR3 spans 15 amino acids. The V end lost 2 bases, the J end lost 0 bases, and 8 bases lay between the germline ends. Germline V lookup: CDR1 ENHRY, CDR2 SYGVKD. The CDR3 reads CAISERGNSGNTIYF. In DNA, the CDR3 is TGTGCCATCAGTGAGCGGGGTAACTCTGGAAACACCATATATTTT.

The chain uses TRBV11-3 and TRBJ2-6; TRBD1 agrees at 12 bases. Germline CDR1 and CDR2: SGHNT and YENEEA. V lost 1 base and J lost 3; bases outside the gene matches: 7. The CDR3 covers 19 residues. CDR3 DNA: TGTGCCAGCAGCTTAGGCACGGGACAGGGGGCAGGTGGGGCCAACGTCCTGACTTTC. Residues: CASSLGTGQGAGGANVLTF.

This clone was seen once. The chain links TRBV10-2 to TRBJ2-7, with no clear D. V gave up 5 bases and J gave up 3 bases, with 11 bases separating them. CDR1 and CDR2 from the germline V gene are WSHSY and SAAADI. The CDR3 has 13 amino acids. In nucleotides, the CDR3 is TGCGCCAGCAGTAACGGGTTAAACTACGAGCAGTACTTC. It is translated as CASSNGLNYEQYF.

This clone has a handful of counts. Here the CDR3 DNA reads TGTGCCAGCAGTGGCAGCGGGGGGCCCAACGAGCAGTACTTC. Its translation: CASSGSGGPNEQYF. This chain joins TRBV2 and TRBJ2-7; 9 bases match TRBD2. The CDR3 length is 14 residues. The V segment lost 4 bases and the J segment 5 bases; nucleotides outside the gene matches: 6. Germline V gives CDR1 SNHLY, CDR2 FYNNEI.

The chain uses TRBV18 and TRBJ2-4; no definite D call. Germline values: CDR1 KGHSH, CDR2 LQKENI. This CDR3 is built from 13 residues. With 4 bases removed from V and 7 bases from J, the gap between germline ends came to 11 bases. CDR3 in amino acids: CASSRGEENIQYF. The CDR3 coding sequence is TGTGCCAGCTCACGCGGTGAGGAGAACATTCAGTACTTC. Supplemented by reference TRBV18 and TRBJ2-4, the full variable domain reads NAGVMQNPRHLVRRRGQEARLRCSPMKGHSHVYWYRQLPEEGLKFMVYLQKENIIDESGMPKERFSAEFPKEGPSILRIQQVVRGDSAAYFCASSRGEENIQYFGAGTRLSVL.

This chain links TRBV30 with TRBJ1-6; the D gene is possibly TRBD1 (5 bases). The CDR3 runs 14 residues. Trimming left V 5 bases short and J 8 bases short, with 16 bases between. Germline CDR1 GTSNPN, CDR2 SVGIG (reference sequence). The DNA of the CDR3 is TGTGCCTGGCGGCCCAAGGGGTTCGATTCACCCCTCCACTTT. Its translation: CAWRPKGFDSPLHF.

This chain joins TRBV6-5 and TRBJ2-7; tentatively, D is TRBD2 (6 bases). The CDR3 extends over 15 amino acids. V was cut by 0 bases and J by 3 bases, with 12 bases left in between. The germline gives CDR1 MNHEY, CDR2 SVGAGI. CDR3 region: CASSYSIGTHYEQYF. As DNA, the CDR3 is TGTGCCAGCAGTTACTCGATAGGGACTCACTACGAGCAGTACTTC.

This chain connects TRBV28 to TRBJ1-2; 7 bases agree with TRBD1. Germline lookup yields CDR1 MDHEN and CDR2 SYDVKM. The CDR3 consists of 16 residues. Trimming took 6 bases from V and 6 from J; bases not matched to a gene: 16. The CDR3 region is CASSEGQVLTMDGYTF. The CDR3 DNA sequence: TGTGCCAGCAGCGAAGGACAGGTTCTTACTATGGATGGCTACACCTTC.

This sequence joins TRBV12-3 or TRBV12-4 and TRBJ2-2; TRBD2 aligns across 7 bases. The J segment lost 4 bases and the V segment lost 9 bases, leaving 2 bases of the junction unmatched. CDR3 length equals 12 residues. CDR3 region: CASCGSTGELFF. As DNA, the CDR3 is TGTGCCAGTTGCGGGAGCACCGGGGAGCTGTTTTTT.